Included here is one T cell receptor (beta chain) sequence, with context. The data were obtained in a study of cytomegalovirus exposure and HLA in healthy donors. V dropped 0 bases and J dropped 6 bases, with 6 bases sitting between them. In germline, CDR1 is SGHDN, CDR2 FVKESK. The CDR3 runs 13 residues. Vbeta (60) and Jbeta (13) primers were used in the PCR. Repertoires were generated with immunoSEQ multiplex PCR, while TCRdb's copy carries only in-frame clones and drops some. The repertoire holds approximately 110,000 clones, with about 83% as singletons. The source is a female donor in good health and CMV-seropositive. This chain links TRBV14 with TRBJ1-5; no clear D gene. The specimen was PBMCs. DNA of the CDR3: TGTGCCAGCAGCCAAGATGCGGGTCAGCCCCAGCATTTT. Its translation: CASSQDAGQPQHF.